A single sample gave rise to the 4 T cell receptor beta chains below, sequenced in a study of cytomegalovirus exposure and HLA in healthy donors. This PCR relied on a set of 60 Vbeta primers and 13 Jbeta primers. Sequencing was performed with immunoSEQ multiplex PCR; in TCRdb, only in-frame clones are kept and a portion is missing. This repertoire shows about 82,000 clones, around 77% found once; its top ten account for about 3.5%. Sequencing input: PBMCs. These receptors were collected from a man aged 50 to 59 in good health and CMV-seronegative.

This clone appeared a few times. The chain employs TRBV5-1 and TRBJ2-5; D not resolved. There are 13 residues in the CDR3. Germline CDR1 reads SGHRS; CDR2 reads YFSETQ. Trimming shortened V by 1 base and J by 2 bases, and 6 bases separated the two germline ends. CDR3 DNA sequence: TGCGCCAGCAGCTTGTTCACACAAGAGACCCAGTACTTC. This encodes CASSLFTQETQYF.

This sequence joins TRBV7-3 and TRBJ2-2, with unresolved D. V shed 5 bases and J shed 6 bases, with 4 bases lying between them. The CDR3 is 11 residues long. Per the germline V gene, CDR1 is SGHTA and CDR2 is FQGTGA. The DNA of the CDR3 is TGTGCCAGCAGCCCATCCGGGGAGCTGTTTTTT. The encoded protein is CASSPSGELFF. The variable domain in full, completed from reference TRBV7-3 and TRBJ2-2, reads GAGVSQTPSNKVTEKGKYVELRCDPISGHTALYWYRQSLGQGPEFLIYFQGTGAADDSGLPNDRFFAVRPEGSVSTLKIQRTERGDSAVYLCASSPSGELFFGEGSRLTVL.

This clone was seen a few times. This chain connects TRBV11-1 to TRBJ1-1, with D maybe TRBD1 (5 bases). V dropped 0 bases and J dropped 2 bases, with 10 bases sitting between them. The CDR3 is 15 amino acids. Germline CDR1 reads SGHAT; CDR2 reads FQDESV (reference sequence). CDR3 region: CASSLATGQNTEAFF. In DNA form, the CDR3 reads TGTGCCAGCAGCTTAGCGACCGGACAAAACACTGAAGCTTTCTTT.

This clone was detected a few times. The rearrangement joins TRBV6-6 to TRBJ2-3; TRBD2 matches at 11 bases. Germline CDR1 reads MNHNY; CDR2 reads SVGAGI (reference sequence). Trimming took 6 bases from V and 5 from J; bases not matched to a gene: 4. The CDR3 spans 14 residues. CDR3 region: CASRRLAGLDTQYF. Written as DNA, the CDR3 is TGTGCCAGCAGGCGACTAGCGGGGTTAGATACGCAGTATTTT.